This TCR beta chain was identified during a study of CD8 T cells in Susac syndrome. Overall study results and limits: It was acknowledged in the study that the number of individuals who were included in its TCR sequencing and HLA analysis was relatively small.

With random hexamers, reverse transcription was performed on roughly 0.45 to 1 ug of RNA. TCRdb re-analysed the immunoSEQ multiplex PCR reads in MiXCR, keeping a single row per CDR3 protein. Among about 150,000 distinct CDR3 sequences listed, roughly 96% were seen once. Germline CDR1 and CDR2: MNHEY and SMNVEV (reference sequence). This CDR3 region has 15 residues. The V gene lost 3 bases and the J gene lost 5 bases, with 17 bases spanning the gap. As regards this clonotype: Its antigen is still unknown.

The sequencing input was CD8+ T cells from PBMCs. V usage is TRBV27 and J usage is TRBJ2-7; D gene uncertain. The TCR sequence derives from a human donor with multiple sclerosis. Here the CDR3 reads CASSFLKGHSDEQYF. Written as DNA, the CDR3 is TGTGCCAGCAGTTTTTTGAAGGGTCACTCGGACGAGCAGTACTTC.